The 32 T cell receptor beta chains given below trace back to one sample, sequenced in a study of blood T cells in healthy people across ages. The second PCR ran about 6 to 11 cycles with a sample-barcoded 5' primer and J-beta primers. TCRdb processed the 5' RACE reads anew with MiXCR; each CDR3 protein has one entry. The sample consists of about 1.6 million distinct CDR3 sequences, 34% of them appearing once. Source material: blood. These receptors were collected from a woman aged 25 to 39 in good health.

This sequence joins TRBV19 and TRBJ2-1; D gene ambiguous. In germline, CDR1 is LNHDA, CDR2 SQIVND (reference sequence). V was pared by 1 base and J by 3 bases, with 10 bases between. CDR3 length: 15 amino acids. For the CDR3, the DNA is TGTGCCAGTAGTATAGCGGTCAACTTCTACAATGAGCAGTTCTTC. This gives the protein CASSIAVNFYNEQFF.

This clonotype was picked up a small number of times. V is TRBV15 and J is TRBJ1-5; D is possibly TRBD1 (5 bases). V lost 0 bases to trimming and J lost 5 bases, with 8 bases between them. The CDR3 extends over 14 amino acids. Germline CDR1 and CDR2: LNHNV and YYDKDF (reference sequence). The chain's CDR3 is CATSRDLGDQPQHF. CDR3 nucleotides: TGTGCCACCAGCAGAGATCTGGGGGATCAGCCCCAGCATTTT.

The chain is built from TRBV25-1 and TRBJ1-2, with 7 bases fitting TRBD1. The CDR3 is 15 residues long. V lost 4 bases and J lost 4; bases outside the gene matches: 9. Per germline, CDR1 MGHDK and CDR2 SYGVNS. The CDR3 DNA sequence: TGTGCCAGCAGTGCTTATGGGACAGCCTCCTATGGCTACACCTTC. This translates into CASSAYGTASYGYTF.

This clonotype has a count of ten or more. This chain joins TRBV12-3 or TRBV12-4 and TRBJ1-4; D ambiguous. The CDR3 runs to 13 residues. The V and J ends lost 0 bases and 8 bases respectively, with 7 bases between them. This CDR3 is CASSLAGGEKLFF. As DNA, the CDR3 is TGTGCCAGCAGTTTAGCGGGAGGCGAAAAACTGTTTTTT.

The V and J genes are TRBV29-1 and TRBJ2-5; 8 bases map to TRBD2. CDR1 and CDR2 (germline): SQVTM, ANQGSEA. Trimming removed 7 bases from V and 0 bases from J; junction bases left unmatched: 4. This CDR3 comprises 13 residues. The CDR3 DNA reads TGCAGCGCACTAGCGGCGTACCAAGAGACCCAGTACTTC. Translation: CSALAAYQETQYF. Full variable domain (remainder filled in from reference TRBV29-1 and TRBJ2-5): SAVISQKPSRDICQRGTSLTIQCQVDSQVTMMFWYRQQPGQSLTLIATANQGSEATYESGFVIDKFPISRPNLTFSTLTVSNMSPEDSSIYLCSALAAYQETQYFGPGTRLLVL.

The CDR3 reads CASRWDRRYTF. The CDR3 nucleotides are TGTGCCAGCAGGTGGGACAGGCGCTACACCTTC. The chain employs TRBV12-3 or TRBV12-4 and TRBJ1-2; TRBD1 matches 8 bases. The CDR3 contains 11 residues. Unmatched junction bases numbered 3, after V lost 6 bases and J lost 9 bases.

This clonotype was counted between two and nine times. J is TRBJ1-2 and V is TRBV24-1, with D tentatively TRBD1 (5 bases). CDR3 length: 13 amino acids. Germline V gene data show CDR1 as KGHDR and CDR2 as SFDVKD. V dropped 3 bases and J dropped 6 bases, with 10 bases sitting between them. The CDR3 here is CATSDGTLNGYTF. CDR3 bases: TGTGCCACCAGTGATGGGACCCTTAATGGCTACACCTTC.

The chain couples TRBV2 to TRBJ2-7, with TRBD1 matching 8 bases. Per germline, CDR1 SNHLY and CDR2 FYNNEI. V lost 10 bases and J lost 1; bases outside the gene matches: 6. The CDR3 runs 13 residues. The CDR3 loop reads CATQDRASYEQYF. The CDR3 nucleotides are TGTGCCACCCAGGACAGGGCTTCCTACGAGCAGTACTTC.

This clonotype appeared a few times. The chain is built from TRBV3-1 and TRBJ2-7; D not certain. With 1 base removed from V and 3 bases from J, the gap between germline ends came to 13 bases. The CDR3 length is 15 residues. Looked up from germline, CDR1 is LGHDT and CDR2 is YNNKEL (reference sequence). In DNA form, the CDR3 reads TGTGCCAGCAGCCAAGGGACCCCCGGGCACTACGAGCAGTACTTC. Protein sequence: CASSQGTPGHYEQYF.

The table lists this clonotype with many counts. The CDR3 region has the DNA TGTGCCAGCAGTCCCGGTCGGTTGGTGGGACAGGGAAACGAGCAGTACTTC. Its protein is CASSPGRLVGQGNEQYF. The V and J genes are TRBV5-5 and TRBJ2-7; 9 bases fit TRBD1. The J segment lost 5 bases and the V segment lost 5 bases, leaving 17 bases of the junction unmatched. This CDR3 comprises 17 residues. Looked up from germline, CDR1 is SGHKS and CDR2 is YYEKEE (reference sequence).

This clonotype was detected a few times. The chain couples TRBV27 to TRBJ2-2; D gene uncertain. The V gene lost 3 bases and the J gene lost 1 base, with 3 bases spanning the gap. The CDR3 sequence is 13 residues long. Germline CDR1 and CDR2: MNHEY and SMNVEV (reference sequence). The CDR3 loop is CASSFRNTGELFF. The CDR3 DNA sequence: TGTGCCAGCAGTTTTAGGAACACCGGGGAGCTGTTTTTT.

There are a few counts of this clonotype. V is TRBV4-2 and J is TRBJ2-1; D perhaps matches TRBD1 (6 bases). The ends were cut back, 3 bases at V and 9 bases at J, with 9 bases in the middle. The germline V gene has CDR1 LGHNA and CDR2 YNFKEQ. The CDR3 covers 12 residues. CDR3 nucleotide sequence: TGTGCCAGCAGCCATACCAGGGGTGAGCAGTTCTTC. It is translated as CASSHTRGEQFF.

V and J are TRBV6-1 and TRBJ1-2, with 12 bases fitting TRBD1. In germline, CDR1 is MNHNS, CDR2 SASEGT. V lost 10 bases, J lost 7 bases, and 13 bases stayed unmatched. The CDR3 extends over 15 amino acids. Written as DNA, the CDR3 is TGTGCCAACCTCCGGGACAGGGGGCGAGTCGGTGGCTACACCTTC. Its protein is CANLRDRGRVGGYTF.

The sample holds a few counts of this clonotype. The rearrangement links TRBV20-1 to TRBJ1-2; tentative D call: TRBD1 (5 bases). Trimming pared 5 bases from V and 6 bases from J, leaving 22 bases between. The CDR3 runs to 15 residues. CDR1 is DFQATT and CDR2 is SNEGSKA in the germline V gene (reference sequence). Written as DNA, the CDR3 is TGCAGTGCTGGAGCCTTGGGGCGGGTCTGGGATGGCTACACCTTC. Protein sequence: CSAGALGRVWDGYTF.

This clonotype was seen only once. The chain couples TRBV9 to TRBJ1-2; perhaps TRBD1 as D (5 bases). CDR3 length: 14 residues. V lost 3 bases to trimming and J lost 8 bases, with 17 bases between them. Germline CDR1 reads SGDLS; CDR2 reads YYNGEE. CDR3 nucleotides: TGTGCCAGCAGCGGAGGGACTGTCGCCCACGGCTACACCTTC. It translates to CASSGGTVAHGYTF. The entire variable domain, with the rest obtained from reference TRBV9 and TRBJ1-2, is as follows: DSGVTQTPKHLITATGQRVTLRCSPRSGDLSVYWYQQSLDQGLQFLIQYYNGEERAKGNILERFSAQQFPDLHSELNLSSLELGDSALYFCASSGGTVAHGYTFGSGTRLTVV.

This clonotype was observed a handful of times. CDR3 nucleotides: TGTGCCAGCAGCCAAGATAGGCCCAATGAGCAGTTCTTC. It specifies CASSQDRPNEQFF. This chain links TRBV3-1 with TRBJ2-1; D gene ambiguous. The CDR3 spans 13 residues. Trimming shortened V by 0 bases and J by 6 bases, and 6 bases separated the two germline ends. The germline CDR1 and CDR2 sequences are LGHDT and YNNKEL (reference sequence).

This clonotype occurred a few times. The V call is TRBV19, the J call TRBJ2-5; TRBD1 might be the D (5 bases). The CDR3 contains 13 residues. Germline values: CDR1 LNHDA, CDR2 SQIVND (reference sequence). V was pared by 7 bases and J by 1 base, with 10 bases between. CDR3 sequence: CASTGAAQETQYF. In nucleotides, the CDR3 is TGTGCCAGTACTGGGGCAGCCCAAGAGACCCAGTACTTC.

This sequence joins TRBV18 and TRBJ1-5; D gene uncertain. The CDR3 totals 16 residues. The ends were cut back, 0 bases at V and 4 bases at J, with 13 bases in the middle. Germline-derived CDR1 and CDR2 are KGHSH and LQKENI. This CDR3 is CASSPPGGKINQPQHF. The CDR3 coding sequence is TGTGCCAGCTCACCACCGGGCGGAAAGATAAATCAGCCCCAGCATTTT.

This clonotype has ten or more counts. The chain employs TRBV29-1 and TRBJ1-2; 7 bases line up with TRBD1. Germline V gene lookup returns CDR1 SQVTM and CDR2 ANQGSEA. This CDR3 has 15 residues. The V gene end was trimmed by 5 bases and the J gene end by 3 bases; junction bases not matched to a gene: 12. CDR3 protein: CSVSELGTAYYGYTF. The CDR3, as DNA: TGCAGCGTTTCCGAGCTGGGGACAGCCTACTATGGCTACACCTTC. The whole variable domain, filled in from reference TRBV29-1 and TRBJ1-2, reads SAVISQKPSRDICQRGTSLTIQCQVDSQVTMMFWYRQQPGQSLTLIATANQGSEATYESGFVIDKFPISRPNLTFSTLTVSNMSPEDSSIYLCSVSELGTAYYGYTFGSGTRLTVV.

The chain joins TRBV12-3 or TRBV12-4 to TRBJ2-5; 10 bases map to TRBD1. With 6 bases clipped from V and 3 bases from J, the junction kept 7 bases outside the gene matches. The CDR3 consists of 15 residues. In DNA, the CDR3 is TGTGCCAGCAGCCGACAGGGGGCCAGGAAAGAGACCCAGTACTTC. Translation gives CASSRQGARKETQYF.

The V gene is TRBV7-9, the J gene TRBJ1-5; D is possibly TRBD1 (6 bases). CDR1 and CDR2 from the germline V gene are SEHNR and FQNEAQ (reference sequence). This CDR3 is built from 17 residues. V lost 2 bases to trimming and J lost 7 bases, with 21 bases between them. In nucleotides, the CDR3 is TGTGCCAGCAGCTTACAGTACGGGGGGCAACGCGGACAGCCCCAGCATTTT. It encodes CASSLQYGGQRGQPQHF.

The chain couples TRBV20-1 to TRBJ2-1; TRBD2 matches 8 bases. This CDR3 is 15 amino acids long. CDR1 is DFQATT, CDR2 SNEGSKA, per germline (reference sequence). V shed 3 bases, J shed 2 bases, and the junction held 6 bases outside the gene matches. The CDR3 DNA is TGCAGTGCTAGCCAAGCGGGAGTCGCCTACAATGAGCAGTTCTTC. This translates into CSASQAGVAYNEQFF.

This clonotype was detected only a few times. This CDR3 is CASSQASGALVAYNEQFF. CDR3 nucleotides: TGTGCCAGCAGCCAGGCTAGCGGGGCCCTTGTGGCCTACAATGAGCAGTTCTTC. This sequence joins TRBV3-1 and TRBJ2-1; 9 bases agree with TRBD2. With V trimmed by 3 bases and J by 2 bases, 11 bases remained unmatched. The V gene's germline CDR1 is LGHDT and CDR2 YNNKEL (reference sequence). This CDR3 comprises 18 residues.

The V gene is TRBV5-1, the J gene TRBJ2-1, with 10 bases fitting TRBD2. This CDR3 is 17 amino acids long. Losses at the gene ends were 0 bases for V and 2 bases for J; bases not matched to a gene: 5. Germline lookup yields CDR1 SGHRS and CDR2 YFSETQ. CDR3 in DNA: TGCGCCAGCAGCTTGGTAGCTAGCGGGGGCACCTACAATGAGCAGTTCTTC. It translates to CASSLVASGGTYNEQFF.

The table lists this clonotype with a few counts. CDR3 protein: CSARDRGLNYGYTF. The CDR3 nucleotides are TGCAGTGCTAGAGATCGCGGTCTCAACTATGGCTACACCTTC. The V and J genes are TRBV20-1 and TRBJ1-2, with D uncertain. V was pared by 0 bases and J by 2 bases, with 10 bases between. This CDR3 has 14 residues. In germline, CDR1 is DFQATT, CDR2 SNEGSKA (reference sequence).

The chain is built from TRBV9 and TRBJ1-2; D remains ambiguous. This CDR3 has 12 amino acids. Germline CDR1 reads SGDLS; CDR2 reads YYNGEE. Trimming stripped 4 bases from V and 8 bases from J, with 12 bases between. The CDR3 bases are TGTGCCAGCAGCCGCCAAACGGGAGGCTACACCTTC. This gives the protein CASSRQTGGYTF.

This chain uses TRBV27 with TRBJ1-2; D is undetermined. V lost 5 bases and J lost 0, with 19 bases in between. The CDR3 totals 17 residues. CDR1 is MNHEY, CDR2 SMNVEV, per germline (reference sequence). The CDR3: CASSPVSSPGTNYGYTF. In nucleotides, the CDR3 is TGTGCCAGCAGTCCCGTAAGCTCCCCGGGGACTAACTATGGCTACACCTTC.

The chain has TRBV3-1 and TRBJ2-4; the D gene is possibly TRBD2 (6 bases). CDR3 length: 14 residues. V was cut by 1 base and J by 13 bases, with 17 bases left in between. The germline V gene encodes CDR1 LGHDT and CDR2 YNNKEL (reference sequence). CDR3 coding DNA: TGTGCCAGCAGCCAAGGGGGCATCTTACGGGAGCAGTACTTC. Translation gives CASSQGGILREQYF.

V and J are TRBV27 and TRBJ2-7; D call uncertain. Trimming stripped 0 bases from V and 7 bases from J, with 10 bases between. CDR3 length equals 13 residues. The germline CDR1 and CDR2 sequences are MNHEY and SMNVEV (reference sequence). The CDR3 reads CASSLSAQLEQYF. CDR3 in DNA: TGTGCCAGCAGTTTATCGGCCCAACTAGAGCAGTACTTC.

This clonotype was picked up a small number of times. This chain joins TRBV20-1 and TRBJ1-4; D remains unclear. This CDR3 spans 17 amino acids. Trimming shortened V by 0 bases and J by 1 base, and 15 bases separated the two germline ends. Per the germline V gene, CDR1 is DFQATT and CDR2 is SNEGSKA (reference sequence). The DNA for the CDR3 is TGCAGTGCTAGAGATTGGACTGCCGCGGAAACTAATGAAAAACTGTTTTTT. It encodes CSARDWTAAETNEKLFF.

This clonotype was counted between two and nine times. One end of the junction varies from germline; a read error may be responsible. The V gene is TRBV5-1, the J gene TRBJ2-1; tentatively, D is TRBD2 (5 bases). The germline gives CDR1 SGHRS, CDR2 YFSETQ. This CDR3 is 15 amino acids long. CDR3 nucleotide sequence: TGCGCCAGCAGCTTGGCGGGAAGCTCCAACAATGAGCAGTTCTTC. Its protein is CASSLAGSSNNEQFF.

This clonotype was seen repeatedly, ten times or more. V is TRBV29-1 and J is TRBJ2-3; 9 bases are shared with TRBD2. The CDR3 has 15 residues. V was pared by 3 bases and J by 4 bases, with 8 bases of the junction left unmatched. Germline loops: CDR1 SQVTM, CDR2 ANQGSEA. As DNA, the CDR3 is TGCAGCGTTGAGGGCGCTAGCGGGGATTCAGATACGCAGTATTTT. This codes for CSVEGASGDSDTQYF.